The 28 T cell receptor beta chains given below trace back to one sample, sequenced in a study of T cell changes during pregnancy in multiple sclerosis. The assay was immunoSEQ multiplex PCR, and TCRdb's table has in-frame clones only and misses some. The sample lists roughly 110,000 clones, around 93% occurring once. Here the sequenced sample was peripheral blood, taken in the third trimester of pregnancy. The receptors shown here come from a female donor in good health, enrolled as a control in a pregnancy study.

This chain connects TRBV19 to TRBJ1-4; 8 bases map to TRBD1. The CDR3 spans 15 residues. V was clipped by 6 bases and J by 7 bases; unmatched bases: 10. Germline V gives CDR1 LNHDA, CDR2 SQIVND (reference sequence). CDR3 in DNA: TGTGCCAGTAGCCAACTGACGACAGGGGCTGAAAAACTGTTTTTT. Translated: CASSQLTTGAEKLFF.

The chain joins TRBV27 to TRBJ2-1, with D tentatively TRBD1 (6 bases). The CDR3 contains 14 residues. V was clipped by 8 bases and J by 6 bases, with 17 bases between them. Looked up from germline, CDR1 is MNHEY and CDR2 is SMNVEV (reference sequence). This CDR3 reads CASSDPPDSNEQFF. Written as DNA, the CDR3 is TGTGCCAGCTCCGACCCCCCGGACAGCAATGAGCAGTTCTTC.

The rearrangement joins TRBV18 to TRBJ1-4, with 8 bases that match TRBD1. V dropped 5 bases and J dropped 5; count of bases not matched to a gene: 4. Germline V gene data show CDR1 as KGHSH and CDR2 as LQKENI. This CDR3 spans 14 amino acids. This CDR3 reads CASSSDRGNEKLFF. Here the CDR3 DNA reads TGTGCCAGCTCATCCGACAGGGGCAATGAAAAACTGTTTTTT.

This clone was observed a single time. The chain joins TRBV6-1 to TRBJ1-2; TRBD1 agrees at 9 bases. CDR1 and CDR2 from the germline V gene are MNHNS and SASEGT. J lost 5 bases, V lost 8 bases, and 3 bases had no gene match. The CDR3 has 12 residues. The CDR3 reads CASLGQGYGYTF. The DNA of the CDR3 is TGTGCCAGCCTGGGACAGGGATATGGCTACACCTTC.

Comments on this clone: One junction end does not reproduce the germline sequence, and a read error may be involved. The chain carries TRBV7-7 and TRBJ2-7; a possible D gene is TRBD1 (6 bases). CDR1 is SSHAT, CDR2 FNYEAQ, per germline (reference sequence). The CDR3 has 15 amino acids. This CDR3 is CASSPKTGFSYEQYF. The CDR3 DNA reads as TGTGCTAGCAGCCCAAAGACAGGTTTCTCCTACGAGCAGTACTTC.

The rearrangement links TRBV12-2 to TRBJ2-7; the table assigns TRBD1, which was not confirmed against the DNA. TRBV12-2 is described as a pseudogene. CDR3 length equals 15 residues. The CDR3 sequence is CASRLEETGAGEQYF. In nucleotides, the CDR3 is TGTGCAAGTCGCTTGGAAGAGACAGGGGCTGGCGAGCAGTACTTC.

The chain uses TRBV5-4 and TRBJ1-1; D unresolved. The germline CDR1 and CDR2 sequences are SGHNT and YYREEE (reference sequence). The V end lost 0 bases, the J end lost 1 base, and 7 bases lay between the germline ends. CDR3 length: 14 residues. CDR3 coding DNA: TGTGCCAGCAGCTTGGAAGCTAGGAACACTGAAGCTTTCTTT. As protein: CASSLEARNTEAFF.

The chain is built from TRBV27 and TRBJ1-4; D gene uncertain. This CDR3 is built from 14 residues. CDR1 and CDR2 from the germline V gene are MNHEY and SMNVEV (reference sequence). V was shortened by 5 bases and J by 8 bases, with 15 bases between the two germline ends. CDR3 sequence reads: CASSLFGGIEKLFF. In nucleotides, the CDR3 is TGTGCCAGCAGTCTGTTCGGCGGTATAGAAAAACTGTTTTTT. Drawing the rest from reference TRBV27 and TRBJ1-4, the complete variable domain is EAQVTQNPRYLITVTGKKLTVTCSQNMNHEYMSWYRQDPGLGLRQIYYSMNVEVTDKGDVPEGYKVSRKEKRNFPLILESPSPNQTSLYFCASSLFGGIEKLFFGSGTQLSVL.

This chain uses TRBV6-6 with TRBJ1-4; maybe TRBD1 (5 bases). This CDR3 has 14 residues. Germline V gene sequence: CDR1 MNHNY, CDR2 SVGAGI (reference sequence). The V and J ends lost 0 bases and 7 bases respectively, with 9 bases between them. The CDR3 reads CASSYSWQGEKLFF. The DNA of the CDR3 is TGTGCCAGCAGTTACTCGTGGCAGGGTGAAAAACTGTTTTTT.

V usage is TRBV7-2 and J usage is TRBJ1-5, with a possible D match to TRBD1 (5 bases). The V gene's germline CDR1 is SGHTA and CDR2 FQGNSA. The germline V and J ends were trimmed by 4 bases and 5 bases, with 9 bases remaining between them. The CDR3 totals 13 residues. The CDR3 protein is CASSSDSYQPQHF. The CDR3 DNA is TGTGCCAGCAGCTCCGACAGCTATCAGCCCCAGCATTTT. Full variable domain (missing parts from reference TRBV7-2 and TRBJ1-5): GAGVSQSPSNKVTEKGKDVELRCDPISGHTALYWYRQSLGQGLEFLIYFQGNSAPDKSGLPSDRFSAERTGGSVSTLTIQRTQQEDSAVYLCASSSDSYQPQHFGDGTRLSIL.

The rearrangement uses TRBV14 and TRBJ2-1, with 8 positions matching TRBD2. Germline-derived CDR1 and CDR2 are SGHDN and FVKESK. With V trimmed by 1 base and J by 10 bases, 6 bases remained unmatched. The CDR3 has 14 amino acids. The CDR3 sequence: CASSQGRSSGEQFF. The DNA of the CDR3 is TGTGCCAGCAGCCAAGGGAGGTCTAGCGGGGAGCAGTTCTTC.

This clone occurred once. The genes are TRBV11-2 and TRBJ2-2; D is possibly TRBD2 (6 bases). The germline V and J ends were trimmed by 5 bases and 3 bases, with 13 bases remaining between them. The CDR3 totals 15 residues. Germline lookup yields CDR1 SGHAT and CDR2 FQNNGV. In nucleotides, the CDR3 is TGTGCCAGCAGCACCGGGACTCCCGACACCGGGGAGCTGTTTTTT. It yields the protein CASSTGTPDTGELFF.

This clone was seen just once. The DNA for the CDR3 is TGTGCCAGCAGCTTTTTGACAGGGCGAGCCTACGAGCAGTACTTC. Translation gives CASSFLTGRAYEQYF. This chain connects TRBV7-2 to TRBJ2-7; TRBD1 matches at 7 bases. V shed 3 bases and J 2 bases; nucleotides not matched to a gene: 7. The CDR3 covers 15 residues. Germline V lookup: CDR1 SGHTA, CDR2 FQGNSA.

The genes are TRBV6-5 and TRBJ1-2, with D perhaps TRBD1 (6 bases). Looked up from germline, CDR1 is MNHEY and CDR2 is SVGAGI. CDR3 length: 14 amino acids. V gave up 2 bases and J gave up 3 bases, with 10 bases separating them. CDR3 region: CASSYGQQHYGYTF. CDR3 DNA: TGTGCCAGCAGTTACGGACAGCAACACTATGGCTACACCTTC.

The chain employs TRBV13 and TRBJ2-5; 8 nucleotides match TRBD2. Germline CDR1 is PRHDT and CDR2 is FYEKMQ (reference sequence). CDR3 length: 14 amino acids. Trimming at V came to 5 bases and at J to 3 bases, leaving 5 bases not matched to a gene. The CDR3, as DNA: TGTGCCAGCAGCGGTAGCGGGGTAAAAGAGACCCAGTACTTC. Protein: CASSGSGVKETQYF.

Here the CDR3 DNA reads TGCGCCAGCAGCCAAGAGATTGACAGGGAAGAAACCGGGGAGCTGTTTTTT. It yields the protein CASSQEIDREETGELFF. The rearrangement links TRBV4-3 to TRBJ2-2; 7 bases align to TRBD1. This CDR3 region has 17 residues. Unmatched junction bases numbered 9, after V lost 0 bases and J lost 5 bases. Germline CDR1 is LGHNA and CDR2 is YSLEER.

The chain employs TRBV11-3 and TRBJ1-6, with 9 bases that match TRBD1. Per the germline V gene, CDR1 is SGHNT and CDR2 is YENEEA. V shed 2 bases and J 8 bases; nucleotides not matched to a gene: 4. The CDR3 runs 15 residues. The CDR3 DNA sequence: TGTGCCAGCAGCTTATATGGGGACAGGGATTCACCCCTCCACTTT. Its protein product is CASSLYGDRDSPLHF.

The CDR3 spells CATQNRKSSYEQYF. Here the CDR3 DNA reads TGTGCCACACAAAACAGGAAAAGCTCCTACGAGCAGTACTTC. The chain recombines TRBV15 with TRBJ2-7; D perhaps matches TRBD1 (5 bases). CDR1 and CDR2 (germline): LNHNV, YYDKDF (reference sequence). V shed 9 bases and J shed 0 bases, with 15 bases lying between them. The CDR3 covers 14 residues.

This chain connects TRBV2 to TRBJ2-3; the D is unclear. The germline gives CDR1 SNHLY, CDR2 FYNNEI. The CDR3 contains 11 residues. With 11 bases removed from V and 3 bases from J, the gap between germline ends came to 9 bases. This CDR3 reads CAYSWTDTQYF. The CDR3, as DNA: TGTGCCTACTCTTGGACAGATACGCAGTATTTT.

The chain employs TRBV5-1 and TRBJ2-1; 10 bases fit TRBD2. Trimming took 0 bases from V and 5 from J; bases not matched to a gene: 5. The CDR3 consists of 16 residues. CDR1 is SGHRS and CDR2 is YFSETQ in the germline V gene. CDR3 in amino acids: CASSLASLAGNNEQFF. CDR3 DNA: TGCGCCAGCAGCTTGGCCTCACTAGCGGGGAACAATGAGCAGTTCTTC.

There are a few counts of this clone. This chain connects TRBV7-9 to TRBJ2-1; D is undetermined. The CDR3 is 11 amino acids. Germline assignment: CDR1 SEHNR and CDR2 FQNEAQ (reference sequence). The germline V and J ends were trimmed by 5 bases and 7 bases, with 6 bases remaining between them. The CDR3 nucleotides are TGTGCCAGCAGCGCGCCAAATGAGCAGTTCTTC. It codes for CASSAPNEQFF.

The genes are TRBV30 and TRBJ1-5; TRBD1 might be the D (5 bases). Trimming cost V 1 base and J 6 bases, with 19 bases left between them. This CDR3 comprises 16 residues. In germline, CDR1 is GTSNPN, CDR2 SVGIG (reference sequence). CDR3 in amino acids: CAWSGVVTGGGQPQHF. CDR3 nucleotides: TGTGCCTGGAGTGGGGTCGTTACTGGGGGGGGTCAGCCCCAGCATTTT. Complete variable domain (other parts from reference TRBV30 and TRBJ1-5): SQTIHQWPATLVQPVGSPLSLECTVEGTSNPNLYWYRQAAGRGLQLLFYSVGIGQISSEVPQNLSASRPQDRQFILSSKKLLLSDSGFYLCAWSGVVTGGGQPQHFGDGTRLSIL.

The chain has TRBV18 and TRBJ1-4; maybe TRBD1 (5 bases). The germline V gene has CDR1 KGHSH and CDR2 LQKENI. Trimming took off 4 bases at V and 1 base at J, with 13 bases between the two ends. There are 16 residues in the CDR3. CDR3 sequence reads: CASSQRDGLTNEKLFF. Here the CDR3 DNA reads TGTGCCAGCTCACAGCGGGACGGATTAACTAATGAAAAACTGTTTTTT.

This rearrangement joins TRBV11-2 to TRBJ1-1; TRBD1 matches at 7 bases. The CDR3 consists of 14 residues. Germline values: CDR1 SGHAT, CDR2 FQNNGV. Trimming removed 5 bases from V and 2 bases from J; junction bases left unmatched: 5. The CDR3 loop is CASSRGQPNTEAFF. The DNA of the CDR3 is TGTGCCAGCAGCCGGGGACAGCCAAACACTGAAGCTTTCTTT.

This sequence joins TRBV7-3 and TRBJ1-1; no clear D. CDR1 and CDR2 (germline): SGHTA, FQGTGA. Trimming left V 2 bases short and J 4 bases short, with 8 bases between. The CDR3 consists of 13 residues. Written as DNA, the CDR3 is TGTGCCAGCAGCTTACGAGGGCTCACTGAAGCTTTCTTT. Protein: CASSLRGLTEAFF.

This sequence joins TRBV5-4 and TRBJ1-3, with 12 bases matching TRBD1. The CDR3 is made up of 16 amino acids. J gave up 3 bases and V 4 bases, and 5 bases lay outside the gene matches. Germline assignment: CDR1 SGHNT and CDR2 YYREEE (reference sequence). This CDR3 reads CASSQGQGANGNTIYF. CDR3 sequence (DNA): TGTGCCAGCAGCCAGGGACAGGGGGCGAATGGAAACACCATATATTTT. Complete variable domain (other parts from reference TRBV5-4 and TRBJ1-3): ETGVTQSPTHLIKTRGQQVTLRCSSQSGHNTVSWYQQALGQGPQFIFQYYREEENGRGNFPPRFSGLQFPNYSSELNVNALELDDSALYLCASSQGQGANGNTIYFGEGSWLTVV.

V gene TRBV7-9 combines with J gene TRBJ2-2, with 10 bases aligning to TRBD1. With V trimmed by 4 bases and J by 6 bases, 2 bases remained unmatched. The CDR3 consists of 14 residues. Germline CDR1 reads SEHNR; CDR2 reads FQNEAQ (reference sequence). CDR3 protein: CASSSTGGPGELFF. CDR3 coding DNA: TGTGCCAGCAGCTCGACAGGGGGCCCCGGGGAGCTGTTTTTT.

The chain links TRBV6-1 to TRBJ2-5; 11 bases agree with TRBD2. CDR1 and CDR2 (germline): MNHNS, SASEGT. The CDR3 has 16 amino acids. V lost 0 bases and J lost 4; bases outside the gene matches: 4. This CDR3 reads CASSEATGTSGETQYF. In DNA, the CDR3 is TGTGCCAGCAGTGAAGCCACCGGGACTAGCGGAGAGACCCAGTACTTC.